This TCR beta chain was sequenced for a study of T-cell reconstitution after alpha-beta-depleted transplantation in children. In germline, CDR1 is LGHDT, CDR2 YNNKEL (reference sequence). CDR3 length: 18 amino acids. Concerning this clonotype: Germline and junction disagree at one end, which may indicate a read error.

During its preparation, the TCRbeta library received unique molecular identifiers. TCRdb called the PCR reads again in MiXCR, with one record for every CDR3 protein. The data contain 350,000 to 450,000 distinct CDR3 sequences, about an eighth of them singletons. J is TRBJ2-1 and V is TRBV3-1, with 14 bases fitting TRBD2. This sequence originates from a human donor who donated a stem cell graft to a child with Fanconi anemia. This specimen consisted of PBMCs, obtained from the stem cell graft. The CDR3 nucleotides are TGTACCAGCAGCCACCGGACTAGCGGGGGGCCTCGGTACAATGAGCAGTTCTTC. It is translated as CTSSHRTSGGPRYNEQFF.